A selection of T cell receptor beta chains follows, all from one sample in a study of siplizumab effects on memory and regulatory T cells. The repertoire was sequenced with immunoSEQ multiplex PCR; TCRdb's copy has only in-frame clones and lacks some. The sample records about 82,000 clones, approximately 86% being singletons. Sequences were obtained from Tregs sorted from blood. The origin of the receptors is a human donor in good health. Each CDR3 is given with its conserved first and last residue. Fields, in order: D gene, J gene, clone size, V gene, CDR3 DNA, CDR3 protein. A D gene is named only where the DNA matches it firmly. Not all rows give a size; the values are once, few, many and, for expanded clones, a class.

. | TRBJ1-1 | . | TRBV30 | TGTGCCTGCCTAGAGAGCGGCCCTGAAGCTTTCTTT | CACLESGPEAFF
. | TRBJ2-5 | . | TRBV5-1 | TGCGCCAGCAGCTTGGACAGGGGTGGGGGGGAGACCCAGTACTTC | CASSLDRGGGETQYF
TRBD1 | TRBJ2-7 | . | TRBV9 | TGTGCCAGCAGTAGAATGGGGGACAGTTCCTACGAGCAGTACTTC | CASSRMGDSSYEQYF
. | TRBJ2-7 | . | TRBV5-1 | TGCGCCAGCAGCTGGTCGGGGGGCTCTAGCTACGAGCAGTACTTC | CASSWSGGSSYEQYF
TRBD1 | TRBJ1-2 | medium-sized | TRBV29-1 | TGCAGCGTACTCGGGACAGGGTTAGGGTATGGCTACACCTTC | CSVLGTGLGYGYTF
TRBD1 | TRBJ2-5 | . | TRBV5-1 | TGCGCCAGCAGCTTGGCCATGACAGGGGGTGAGACCCAGTACTTC | CASSLAMTGGETQYF
TRBD2 | TRBJ2-7 | . | TRBV7-8 | TGTGCCAGCAGCTTATTCTTTGGACTAGCGGGGGGGCTTGACGAGCAGTACTTC | CASSLFFGLAGGLDEQYF
TRBD2 | TRBJ2-3 | . | TRBV7-2 | TGTGCCAGCAGCTCCGTAGCGGGGGGCCTAGATACGCAGTATTTT | CASSSVAGGLDTQYF
. | TRBJ2-2 | . | TRBV7-9 | TGTGCCAGCAGCTTACACGGTCTCACCGGGGAGCTGTTTTTT | CASSLHGLTGELFF
. | TRBJ2-5 | . | TRBV28 | TGTGCCAGCAGTCCGGGGACCGGGCACGGGACCCAGTACTTC | CASSPGTGHGTQYF
. | TRBJ1-5 | . | TRBV19 | TGTGCCAGTAGTATTTGGTCGGGGCAGGCCGGGCGACAGCCCCAGCATTTT | CASSIWSGQAGRQPQHF
. | TRBJ1-1 | once | TRBV6-5 | TGTGCCAGCAGTTACTCCGGGGATCCGAACACTGAAGCTTTCTTT | CASSYSGDPNTEAFF
. | TRBJ2-7 | . | TRBV7-2 | TGTGCCAGCAGCCGGTCCTACGAGCAGTACTTC | CASSRSYEQYF
TRBD1 | TRBJ2-7 | few | TRBV7-2 | TGTGCCAGCAGCTTAGTATCGGGACAGAGCTCCTACGAGCAGTACTTC | CASSLVSGQSSYEQYF
. | TRBJ2-1 | once | TRBV5-1 | TGCGCCAGCAGCTTGACCTCCAAAGGTGAGCAGTTCTTC | CASSLTSKGEQFF
. | TRBJ1-1 | once | TRBV5-1 | TGCGCCAGCAGCTCTTATGCCGACACTGAAGCTTTTTTT | CASSSYADTEAFF
. | TRBJ2-3 | . | TRBV4-3 | TGCGCCAGCAGCCAAGTGGTAGGGTGGTCCACAGATACGCAGTATTTT | CASSQVVGWSTDTQYF
TRBD1 | TRBJ2-2 | . | TRBV19 | TGTGCCAGTAGTTTCGGGACAGGGAACACCGGGGAGCTGTTTTTT | CASSFGTGNTGELFF
. | TRBJ1-2 | . | TRBV2 | TGTGCCAGCAGTGGGGAGTATTATGGCTACACCTTC | CASSGEYYGYTF
TRBD1 | TRBJ2-1 | . | TRBV10-3 | TGTGCCATCAGTCCCGGGACAGGGTTAAATGAGCAGTTCTTC | CAISPGTGLNEQFF
. | TRBJ2-7 | . | TRBV6-5 | TGTGCCAGCAGTTACGAAGATGGGTCTGCCTACGAGCAGTACTTC | CASSYEDGSAYEQYF
. | TRBJ1-3 | once | TRBV27 | TGTGCCAGCAGTTTATCGATCGCAGGCCTCTCTGGAAACACCATATATTTT | CASSLSIAGLSGNTIYF